These 31 T cell receptor beta chains originate from one sample sequenced in a study of blood T cell repertoires in COVID-19. Assay used: immunoSEQ multiplex PCR; TCRdb lists only in-frame clones, some missing. This sample has under 300,000 clones, with 88% found just once. The sequencing input was peripheral blood. Receptors were obtained from a woman between 25 and 40 years old with acute or convalescent COVID-19.

This clone was seen just once. The genes are TRBV6-6 and TRBJ2-7; D possibly corresponds to TRBD1 (5 bases). Germline V CDR1 and CDR2: MNHNY, SVGAGI (reference sequence). V was shortened by 2 bases and J by 2 bases, with 16 bases between the two germline ends. The CDR3 totals 16 residues. CDR3 residues: CASSYPSGRSTYEQYF. The CDR3 DNA reads TGTGCCAGCAGTTACCCATCAGGGCGGTCTACCTACGAGCAGTACTTC.

J is TRBJ1-5 and V is TRBV10-2; the D is unclear. CDR3 length: 12 amino acids. V lost 0 bases to trimming and J lost 9 bases, with 6 bases between them. Per germline, CDR1 WSHSY and CDR2 SAAADI. Written as DNA, the CDR3 is TGCGCCAGCAGTGAGTCGGAGCGGCCCCAGCATTTT. Its translation is CASSESERPQHF.

This clone occurred once. CDR3 residues: CASSQDPLEYDEQYF. CDR3 DNA sequence: TGCGCCAGCAGCCAAGATCCACTAGAATACGACGAGCAGTACTTC. V is TRBV4-1 and J is TRBJ2-7, with TRBD2 as a possible D gene (5 bases). Germline CDR1 and CDR2: MGHRA and YSYEKL. The CDR3 length is 15 residues. V lost 0 bases and J lost 5, with 14 bases in between.

The chain is built from TRBV11-3 and TRBJ1-4; no firm D call. Per the germline V gene, CDR1 is SGHNT and CDR2 is YENEEA. This CDR3 is 12 amino acids long. The V and J ends lost 2 bases and 6 bases respectively, with 4 bases between them. CDR3 sequence: CASSLTDEKLFF. The CDR3 region has the DNA TGTGCCAGCAGCTTAACAGATGAAAAACTGTTTTTT.

This chain links TRBV6-4 with TRBJ2-3; 13 nucleotides line up with TRBD2. This CDR3 comprises 15 residues. Germline V gene lookup returns CDR1 MRHNA and CDR2 SNTAGT. The ends lost 6 bases at V and 4 bases at J; junction bases unmatched: 4. The CDR3 DNA is TGTGCCAGCAGCCGGACTAGCGGGAGTGCAGATACGCAGTATTTT. Translation: CASSRTSGSADTQYF.

The chain has TRBV3-1 (or the pseudogene TRBV3-2) and TRBJ1-1, with TRBD1 as a possible D gene (6 bases). Trimming shortened V by 4 bases and J by 0 bases, and 21 bases separated the two germline ends. Germline V gene sequence: CDR1 LGHDT, CDR2 YNNKEL (reference sequence). CDR3 length: 18 residues. DNA for the CDR3: TGTGCCAGCAGCCGGTCAAGACAGGATTTTTGGATGAACACTGAAGCTTTCTTT. Its protein is CASSRSRQDFWMNTEAFF.

This clone has a handful of counts. Being one base from a much bigger clone, this may be a read error. Other DNA sequences of this sample code for an identical CDR3. The chain uses TRBV6-2 or TRBV6-3 and TRBJ2-7, with 11 bases fitting TRBD2. Germline-derived CDR1 and CDR2 are MNHEY and SVGEGT. The J segment lost 4 bases and the V segment lost 3 bases, leaving 2 bases of the junction unmatched. This CDR3 has 14 residues. Here the CDR3 reads CASSYTSGSYEQYF. Here the CDR3 DNA reads TGTGCCAGCAGTTATACTAGCGGGAGTTACGAGCAGTACTTC.

The rearrangement links TRBV18 to TRBJ1-4; possible D gene TRBD1, 6 bases. Deletions cut 8 bases from V and 7 bases from J, with 8 bases between. CDR1 is KGHSH and CDR2 is LQKENI in the germline V gene. This CDR3 region has 11 residues. Here the CDR3 reads CASQGSEKLFF. The CDR3 coding sequence is TGTGCCAGCCAGGGGAGTGAAAAACTGTTTTTT.

This clone came up once. The rearrangement uses TRBV6-5 and TRBJ1-1; 7 nucleotides match TRBD1. CDR3 length equals 12 residues. Germline-derived CDR1 and CDR2 are MNHEY and SVGAGI. V was pared by 10 bases and J by 1 base, with 3 bases of the junction left unmatched. This CDR3 reads CATGQENTEAFF. The CDR3 DNA follows: TGTGCCACCGGACAGGAGAACACTGAAGCTTTCTTT.

This chain connects TRBV6-2 or TRBV6-3 to TRBJ2-7, with a tentative D call TRBD2 (5 bases). The V end lost 0 bases, the J end lost 3 bases, and 18 bases lay between the germline ends. The V gene's germline CDR1 is MNHEY and CDR2 SVGEGT. The CDR3 is 17 residues long. The CDR3 DNA reads as TGTGCCAGCAGTTACTCTGGTAGCGAATGGGGAAACTACGAGCAGTACTTC. Protein product: CASSYSGSEWGNYEQYF.

The rearrangement links TRBV4-3 to TRBJ2-1, with 9 bases lining up with TRBD2. Germline lookup yields CDR1 LGHNA and CDR2 YSLEER. With 0 bases clipped from V and 6 bases from J, the junction kept 6 bases outside the gene matches. This CDR3 contains 16 residues. CDR3 residues: CASSQDLLAGFNEQFF. The CDR3 DNA is TGCGCCAGCAGCCAAGATCTGCTAGCGGGATTCAATGAGCAGTTCTTC.

V and J are TRBV11-3 and TRBJ2-1; TRBD1 is a possible D gene (5 bases). V shed 1 base and J shed 4 bases, with 11 bases lying between them. The CDR3 extends over 15 amino acids. Germline-derived CDR1 and CDR2 are SGHNT and YENEEA. The CDR3 spells CASSLGQGAYNEQFF. DNA for the CDR3: TGTGCCAGCAGCTTAGGGCAAGGGGCTTACAATGAGCAGTTCTTC.

This clone came up a few times. The V gene is TRBV5-1, the J gene TRBJ2-2, with D perhaps matching TRBD1 (5 bases). The CDR3 totals 15 residues. Germline CDR1 and CDR2: SGHRS and YFSETQ. V was trimmed by 2 bases and J by 1 base, leaving 9 bases between them. CDR3 sequence (DNA): TGCGCCAGCAGCTTAAGGCAGGGGAACACCGGGGAGCTGTTTTTT. It is translated as CASSLRQGNTGELFF.

The J gene is TRBJ2-1, the V gene TRBV4-3; no clear D gene. Trimming removed 4 bases from V and 10 bases from J, with 14 bases in between. The germline V gene encodes CDR1 LGHNA and CDR2 YSLEER. CDR3 length: 13 residues. CDR3 sequence (DNA): TGCGCCAGCAGCCTAAAGCTAAGAGTAGAGCAGTTCTTC. Amino acids: CASSLKLRVEQFF.

This clone was observed a few times. CDR3 amino acids: CASSMGLAGVIAETQYF. CDR3 nucleotide sequence: TGTGCCAGTAGTATGGGACTAGCGGGAGTAATTGCCGAGACCCAGTACTTC. The V and J genes are TRBV19 and TRBJ2-5; 14 positions agree with TRBD2. CDR3 size: 17 residues. Germline V CDR1 and CDR2: LNHDA, SQIVND (reference sequence). Trimming took 3 bases from V and 5 from J; bases not matched to a gene: 8.

This chain's CDR3 is CASSLNMNTEAFF. The CDR3 DNA reads TGTGCCAGCAGTTTAAATATGAACACTGAAGCTTTCTTT. This chain links TRBV6-5 with TRBJ1-1; unclear D gene. Germline V gene sequence: CDR1 MNHEY, CDR2 SVGAGI. The CDR3 runs to 13 residues. V was shortened by 4 bases and J by 0 bases, with 6 bases between the two germline ends.

J is TRBJ2-2 and V is TRBV9, with D tentatively TRBD2 (6 bases). The germline V and J ends were trimmed by 4 bases and 4 bases, with 20 bases remaining between them. The CDR3 is made up of 17 amino acids. In germline, CDR1 is SGDLS, CDR2 YYNGEE. CDR3 region: CASSFEPARGGTGELFF. In DNA form, the CDR3 reads TGTGCCAGCAGCTTCGAGCCCGCCCGGGGAGGCACCGGGGAGCTGTTTTTT.

The gene calls are TRBV5-1 and TRBJ2-1; no clear D. This CDR3 region has 16 residues. Germline V lookup: CDR1 SGHRS, CDR2 YFSETQ. Trimming shortened V by 3 bases and J by 5 bases, and 18 bases separated the two germline ends. For the CDR3, the DNA is TGCGCCAGCAGCTCAACCCCGACTGCCCCCAACAATGAGCAGTTCTTC. This sequence encodes CASSSTPTAPNNEQFF.

The CDR3 here is CASSLGTGLGYTF. The DNA for the CDR3 is TGTGCCAGCAGCTTAGGGACAGGGCTTGGCTACACCTTC. The V gene is TRBV7-6, the J gene TRBJ1-2; 8 bases line up with TRBD1. V lost 1 base, J lost 7 bases, and 2 bases stayed unmatched. Per the germline V gene, CDR1 is SGHVS and CDR2 is FNYEAQ. CDR3 length: 13 residues. Using reference TRBV7-6 and TRBJ1-2 for the parts outside the CDR3, the full variable domain is GAGVSQSPRYKVTKRGQDVALRCDPISGHVSLYWYRQALGQGPEFLTYFNYEAQQDKSGLPNDRFSAERPEGSISTLTIQRTEQRDSAMYRCASSLGTGLGYTFGSGTRLTVV.

V usage is TRBV7-8 and J usage is TRBJ2-1, with 7 bases that match TRBD2. The CDR3 is made up of 15 amino acids. Looked up from germline, CDR1 is SGHVS and CDR2 is FQNEAQ. Trimming at V came to 5 bases and at J to 4 bases, leaving 8 bases not matched to a gene. CDR3 DNA sequence: TGTGCCAGCAGCCCGGGGCAGCGGGATTACAATGAGCAGTTCTTC. Its translation: CASSPGQRDYNEQFF.

The gene calls are TRBV10-3 and TRBJ1-6; D is unresolved. This CDR3 is built from 11 residues. Germline lookup yields CDR1 ENHRY and CDR2 SYGVKD. Trimming removed 2 bases from V and 13 bases from J, with 6 bases in between. CDR3 residues: CAISERGPLHF. The CDR3 bases are TGTGCCATCAGTGAGCGAGGGCCCCTCCACTTT.

V gene TRBV27 combines with J gene TRBJ1-1, with 8 bases matching TRBD1. The CDR3 has 15 residues. With 6 bases clipped from V and 3 bases from J, the junction kept 9 bases outside the gene matches. Germline CDR1 reads MNHEY; CDR2 reads SMNVEV (reference sequence). Here the CDR3 reads CASSPLTGGDTEAFF. Here the CDR3 DNA reads TGTGCCAGCAGCCCTCTCACAGGGGGTGACACTGAAGCTTTCTTT.

The chain has TRBV24-1 and TRBJ2-3, with TRBD2 matching 7 bases. V was clipped by 0 bases and J by 5 bases; unmatched bases: 7. Germline values: CDR1 KGHDR, CDR2 SFDVKD. The CDR3 runs 16 residues. CDR3 loop: CATSDLQTSARDTQYF. CDR3 nucleotides: TGTGCCACCAGTGATTTGCAAACTAGCGCAAGAGATACGCAGTATTTT.

This clone was seen a single time. The genes are TRBV12-3 or TRBV12-4 and TRBJ1-6; 9 bases map to TRBD1. CDR3 length: 13 residues. The V and J ends lost 5 bases and 10 bases, in that order; junction bases with no gene match: 3. The CDR3: CASSRQGGSPLHF. Written as DNA, the CDR3 is TGTGCCAGCAGTCGACAGGGGGGATCACCCCTCCACTTT.

This clone was recorded once. The chain links TRBV15 to TRBJ1-2; unclear D gene. Germline-derived CDR1 and CDR2 are LNHNV and YYDKDF (reference sequence). The CDR3 covers 15 residues. Trimming removed 1 base from V and 4 bases from J, with 13 bases in between. This CDR3 reads CATSRVREGGYGYTF. In nucleotides, the CDR3 is TGTGCCACCAGCAGAGTTCGTGAGGGCGGCTATGGCTACACCTTC. The full variable domain, rest sourced from reference TRBV15 and TRBJ1-2, is DAMVIQNPRYQVTQFGKPVTLSCSQTLNHNVMYWYQQKSSQAPKLLFHYYDKDFNNEADTPDNFQSRRPNTSFCFLDIRSPGLGDTAMYLCATSRVREGGYGYTFGSGTRLTVV.

The V gene is TRBV6-5, the J gene TRBJ1-4, with no clear D. V lost 6 bases to trimming and J lost 7 bases, with 15 bases between them. Germline CDR1 MNHEY, CDR2 SVGAGI. The CDR3 has 14 amino acids. This chain's CDR3 is CASRIDTLSEKLFF. The CDR3 DNA reads TGTGCCAGCAGGATAGACACCCTGAGTGAAAAACTGTTTTTT.

This chain links TRBV5-6 with TRBJ1-1; 10 bases align to TRBD1. The CDR3 is 14 residues long. The trim removed 4 bases at V and 5 bases at J, leaving 5 bases unmatched. Germline values: CDR1 SGHDT, CDR2 YYEEEE. CDR3 in amino acids: CASSADRGRTEAFF. The CDR3 nucleotides are TGTGCCAGCAGCGCGGACAGGGGGAGAACTGAAGCTTTCTTT.

V is TRBV19 and J is TRBJ1-4, with TRBD1 as a possible D gene (5 bases). The CDR3 runs 13 residues. V was clipped by 3 bases and J by 14 bases, with 16 bases between them. Germline V lookup: CDR1 LNHDA, CDR2 SQIVND (reference sequence). The CDR3 region is CASSMEPTARLFF. The CDR3 region has the DNA TGTGCCAGTAGTATGGAACCGACAGCCCGGCTGTTTTTT.

The sample holds one count of this clone. The identical CDR3 is also encoded by other nucleotide sequences in the sample. The chain carries TRBV5-4 and TRBJ2-3; TRBD1 matches at 9 bases. The CDR3 covers 14 residues. Germline loops: CDR1 SGHNT, CDR2 YYREEE (reference sequence). V lost 4 bases and J lost 5; bases outside the gene matches: 5. The CDR3: CASSPGQGRDTQYF. The CDR3 DNA is TGTGCCAGCAGCCCGGGACAGGGAAGAGATACGCAGTATTTT. Full variable domain (outside the CDR3, taken from reference TRBV5-4 and TRBJ2-3): ETGVTQSPTHLIKTRGQQVTLRCSSQSGHNTVSWYQQALGQGPQFIFQYYREEENGRGNFPPRFSGLQFPNYSSELNVNALELDDSALYLCASSPGQGRDTQYFGPGTRLTVL.

V is TRBV13 and J is TRBJ2-1; 8 bases are a match to TRBD2. CDR1 and CDR2 (germline): PRHDT, FYEKMQ (reference sequence). J gave up 6 bases and V 7 bases, and 8 bases lay outside the gene matches. This CDR3 is 14 amino acids long. CDR3 DNA sequence: TGTGCCAGCAATCCGGGACTAGGTGTCAATGAGCAGTTCTTC. Translation: CASNPGLGVNEQFF.

The chain employs TRBV7-7 and TRBJ2-1; tentatively, D is TRBD2 (7 bases). Trimming took 2 bases from V and 10 from J, leaving 9 bases between them. The CDR3 spans 12 residues. Per the germline V gene, CDR1 is SSHAT and CDR2 is FNYEAQ (reference sequence). This chain's CDR3 is CASSLPGGEQFF. The DNA of the CDR3 is TGTGCCAGCAGCTTACCGGGGGGCGAGCAGTTCTTC.